These T cell receptor beta chains were read from a single sample in a study of neoadjuvant nivolumab and ipilimumab in lung cancer. Some clones are missing from TCRdb's copy, which holds only in-frame ones; the method was immunoSEQ multiplex PCR. The sample shows roughly 32,000 clones, 80% to 95% of them seen only once. This specimen was peripheral blood, taken after neoadjuvant nivolumab, alone or with ipilimumab, at or shortly before surgery. Every receptor here comes from an adult with non-small cell lung cancer. The CDR3 runs from the conserved cysteine through the conserved F or W. D genes are given only for firm matches. Only part of the rows carry a size: once, few, many, or a class if the clone is expanded.

V	D	J	size	DNA	CDR3
TRBV7-9	TRBD1	TRBJ1-2	NA	TGTGCCAGCAGCTCAAGGGGACAGAACCCTAACTATGGCTACACCTTC	CASSSRGQNPNYGYTF
TRBV14	TRBD2	TRBJ2-7	once	TGTGCCAGCAGCCGACTAGCGGGAGTGGAGCTCGAGCAGTACTTC	CASSRLAGVELEQYF
TRBV5-4	TRBD2	TRBJ2-3	NA	TGTGCCAGCAGCTTGGCCTCTAGCGGGAGCGGCACAGATACGCAGTATTTT	CASSLASSGSGTDTQYF
TRBV7-9	NA	TRBJ2-2	NA	TGTGCCAGCAGCTTATTAGCGAACACCGGGGAGCTGTTTTTT	CASSLLANTGELFF
TRBV6-1	TRBD1	TRBJ2-7	NA	TGTGCCAGCACCTGGGACAGCTCCTACGAGCAGTACTTC	CASTWDSSYEQYF
TRBV7-3	NA	TRBJ1-2	NA	TGTGCCAGCAGCCGGGGGACTTGGGCGTACTATGGCTACACCTTC	CASSRGTWAYYGYTF
TRBV5-1	NA	TRBJ2-1	NA	TGCGCCAGCAGCTTCTCTCAGAATGAGCAGTTCTTC	CASSFSQNEQFF
TRBV29-1	TRBD1	TRBJ1-2	NA	TGCAGCGTTAGCAGGGGGACCGGGACAGGGGCCTCCGTAGGATATGGCTACACCTTC	CSVSRGTGTGASVGYGYTF
TRBV4-1	TRBD2	TRBJ2-7	NA	TGCGCCAGCAGCCTCCAACCTAGCGGGAGATCGGGGGAGCAGTACTTC	CASSLQPSGRSGEQYF
TRBV19	NA	TRBJ2-1	once	TGTGCCAGTAGTACTTTCCACCCTGAAGACAATGAGCAGTTCTTC	CASSTFHPEDNEQFF
TRBV5-1	TRBD2	TRBJ2-7	once	TGCGCCAGCAGCAACCCTCTAGCGGGAGGCCACTACGAGCAGTACTTC	CASSNPLAGGHYEQYF
TRBV11-1	NA	TRBJ2-1	NA	TGTGCCAGCACCCCTGGGCGGGGTTCCTACAATGAGCAGTTCTTC	CASTPGRGSYNEQFF
TRBV2	TRBD2	TRBJ2-2	NA	TGTGCCAGCTCGATCAGGACTAGCCCCGGGGAGCTGTTTTTT	CASSIRTSPGELFF
TRBV5-1	NA	TRBJ1-5	NA	TGCGCCAGCAGCTTGTTGTGGGCCGGTAGCAATCAGCCCCAGCATTTT	CASSLLWAGSNQPQHF
TRBV5-6	NA	TRBJ1-5	NA	TGTGCCAGCAGCTTGTTGGGGAATCAGCCCCAGCATTTT	CASSLLGNQPQHF
TRBV5-4	NA	TRBJ1-1	NA	TGTGCCAGCAGGCGGGGGGGGAACACTGAAGCTTTCTTT	CASRRGGNTEAFF
TRBV6-1	TRBD2	TRBJ2-7	NA	TGTGCCAGCAGTGAACGGGTTAGCGGGGGTTACGAGCAGTACTTC	CASSERVSGGYEQYF
TRBV29-1	NA	TRBJ2-5	NA	TGCAGCGTGGGGAGCGCAGGTTCGATGGAGACCCAGTACTTC	CSVGSAGSMETQYF